The clone carrying this T cell receptor beta chain appeared a few times. Its antigen is not known. Germline V lookup: CDR1 MNHEY, CDR2 SMNVEV (reference sequence). CDR3 size: 16 residues. V lost 0 bases and J lost 0, with 10 bases in between. No ophthalmopathy progression within 18 months constituted stable Graves' hyperthyroidism. Hyperthyroidism, newly diagnosed and lasting under 2 months, affected patients aged 18 to 65. Criteria for exclusion of patients were uncontrolled infection, other autoimmune disease, pregnancy or lactation. The sample originates from a study of T cells in Graves' hyperthyroidism and ophthalmopathy. Amplified regions were TCR beta CDR3 sequences from RNA transcripts. First-round RT-PCR with HTBI primers amplified the TCR CDR3 region. TCRdb called the multiplex PCR reads again in MiXCR, with one record for every CDR3 protein. The sample consists of a few hundred thousand distinct CDR3 sequences, 12% to 15% of them appearing once.

Regarding the study as a whole: The model's output predicted ophthalmopathy at a median of 6.5 months prior to onset.

This TCR was recovered from a woman between 40 and 50 years old with Graves' hyperthyroidism. The specimen was blood. The chain couples TRBV27 to TRBJ2-3; D remains ambiguous. CDR3 coding DNA: TGTGCCAGCAGTTTATCTGGGATCCCGAGCACAGATACGCAGTATTTT. Protein product: CASSLSGIPSTDTQYF.